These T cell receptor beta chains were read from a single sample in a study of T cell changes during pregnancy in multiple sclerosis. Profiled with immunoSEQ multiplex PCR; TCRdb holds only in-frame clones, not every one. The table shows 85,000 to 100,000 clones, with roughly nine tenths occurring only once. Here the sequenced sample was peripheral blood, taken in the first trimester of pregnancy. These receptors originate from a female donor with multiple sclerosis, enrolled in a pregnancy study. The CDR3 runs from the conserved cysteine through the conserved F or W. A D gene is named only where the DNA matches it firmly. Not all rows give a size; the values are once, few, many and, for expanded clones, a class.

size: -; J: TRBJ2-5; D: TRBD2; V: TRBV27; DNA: TGTGCCAGCAAGGGGTGGACTAGCGGGAGTAGGCACCAAGAGACCCAGTACTTC; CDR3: CASKGWTSGSRHQETQYF
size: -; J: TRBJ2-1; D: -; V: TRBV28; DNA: TGTGCTAGTCTAAAGGGGTATGGTAATGAGCAGTTCTTC; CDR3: CASLKGYGNEQFF
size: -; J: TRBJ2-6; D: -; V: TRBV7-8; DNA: TGTGCCACCCTCCCCAGGGACTCTGGGGCCAACGTCCTGACTTTC; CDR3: CATLPRDSGANVLTF
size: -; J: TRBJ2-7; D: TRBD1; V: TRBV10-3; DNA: TGTGCCATCAGTGCCGACAGGGGATCCTACGAGCAGTACTTC; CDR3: CAISADRGSYEQYF
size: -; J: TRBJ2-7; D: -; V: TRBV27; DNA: TGTGCCAGCAGTCCCCGGGGTGGCGCCTACGAGCAGTACTTC; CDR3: CASSPRGGAYEQYF
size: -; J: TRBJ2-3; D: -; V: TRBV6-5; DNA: TGTGCCAGCAGTTACTGGGGGGATGGTACGCAGTATTTT; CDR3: CASSYWGDGTQYF
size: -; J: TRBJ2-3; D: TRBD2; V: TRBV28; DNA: TGTGCCAGCAATTTCGGGAGGCCCAGGGATACGCAGTATTTT; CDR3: CASNFGRPRDTQYF
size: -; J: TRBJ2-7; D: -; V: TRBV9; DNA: TGTGCCAGCAGCGTAGAACACAGGTCCTACGAGCAGTACTTC; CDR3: CASSVEHRSYEQYF
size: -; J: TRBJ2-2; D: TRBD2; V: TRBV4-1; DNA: TGCGCCAGCAGCCTAGCTGGGGCTAGCGGGAGGAGGACCGGGGAGCTGTTTTTT; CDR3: CASSLAGASGRRTGELFF
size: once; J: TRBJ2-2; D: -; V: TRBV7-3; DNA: TGTGCCAGCAGCTTTCTACCGACTCTAGGCCCGAACACCGGGGAGCTGTTTTTT; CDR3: CASSFLPTLGPNTGELFF
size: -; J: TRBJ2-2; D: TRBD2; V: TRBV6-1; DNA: TGTGCCAGCAGTGAATGGGATTCGGAGACTAGCGGGCGGTTCGCGAACACCGGGGAGCTGTTTTTT; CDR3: CASSEWDSETSGRFANTGELFF
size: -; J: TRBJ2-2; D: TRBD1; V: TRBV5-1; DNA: TGCGCCAGCAGCTTGGAAGGACAGGGAACCGGGGAGCTGTTTTTT; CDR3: CASSLEGQGTGELFF
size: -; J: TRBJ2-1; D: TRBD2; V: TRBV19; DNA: TGTGCCAGTAGTCGTTTGAGCGGGGGGAATGAGCAGTTCTTC; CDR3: CASSRLSGGNEQFF
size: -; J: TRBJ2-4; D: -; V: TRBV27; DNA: TGTGCCAGCAGTTCCAGAAATGAAGGGGGCAAAAACATTCAGTACTTC; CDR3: CASSSRNEGGKNIQYF
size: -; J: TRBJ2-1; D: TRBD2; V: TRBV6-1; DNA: TGTGCCAGCAGCTCCGGGACTAGCGGTTACAATGAGCAGTTCTTC; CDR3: CASSSGTSGYNEQFF
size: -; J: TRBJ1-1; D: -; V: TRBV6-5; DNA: TGTGCCAGCAGTAGGGGGGGTACTGAAGCTTTCTTT; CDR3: CASSRGGTEAFF
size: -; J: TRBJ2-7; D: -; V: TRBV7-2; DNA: TGTGCCAGCAGCTCACCCGATAGGGGATCCTACGAGCAGTACTTC; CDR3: CASSSPDRGSYEQYF
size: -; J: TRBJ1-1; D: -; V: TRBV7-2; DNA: TGTGCCAGCAGCTTTTGGGGGGTCATGAACACTGAAGCTTTCTTT; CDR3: CASSFWGVMNTEAFF
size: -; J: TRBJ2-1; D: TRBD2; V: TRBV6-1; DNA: TGTGCCAGCAGTGAATGGCGGGAGAGCGGTGAGCAGTTCTTC; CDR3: CASSEWRESGEQFF
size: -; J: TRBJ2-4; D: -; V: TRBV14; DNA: TGTGCCAGCAGCCACCCGGGGGTGTTAGCCAAAAACATTCAGTACTTC; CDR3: CASSHPGVLAKNIQYF
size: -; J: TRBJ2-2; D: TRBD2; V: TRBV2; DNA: TGTGCCAGCGGGACTAGCGGGATTAGCGGGGAGCTGTTTTTT; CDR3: CASGTSGISGELFF
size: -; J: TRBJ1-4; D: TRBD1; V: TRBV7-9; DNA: TGTGCCAGCAGCTTCGGACAGGCCGAAGGAAAACTGTTTTTT; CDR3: CASSFGQAEGKLFF
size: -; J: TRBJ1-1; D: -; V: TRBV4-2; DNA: TGTGCCAGCAGCCAAGTGGAGGATTGGGACACTGAAGCTTTCTTT; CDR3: CASSQVEDWDTEAFF
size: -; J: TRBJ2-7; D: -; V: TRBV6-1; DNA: TGTGCCAGCAGTGTCGCGGGGCTTACGGCTTCCTACGAGCAGTACTTC; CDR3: CASSVAGLTASYEQYF
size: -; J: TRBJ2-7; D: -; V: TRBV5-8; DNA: TGTGCCAGCAGCCTGACGGGCAGGGGCAGGTACGAGCAGTACTTC; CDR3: CASSLTGRGRYEQYF
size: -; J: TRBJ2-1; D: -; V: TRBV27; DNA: TGTGCCAGCAAAGAACTAGGCTTAGGGAATGAGCAGTTCTTC; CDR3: CASKELGLGNEQFF
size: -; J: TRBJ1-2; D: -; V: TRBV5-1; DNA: TGCGCCAGAGGACAACTTAGACACACCTTC; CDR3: CARGQLRHTF
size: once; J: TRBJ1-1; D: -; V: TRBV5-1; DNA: TGCGCCAGCAGCTTGGGGACAGCGAACACTGAAGCTTTCTTT; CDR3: CASSLGTANTEAFF
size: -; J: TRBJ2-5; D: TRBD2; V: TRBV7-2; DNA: TGTGCCAGCAGCACCATAGCGGGAGAAAGAGGAGAGACCCAGTACTTC; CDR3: CASSTIAGERGETQYF
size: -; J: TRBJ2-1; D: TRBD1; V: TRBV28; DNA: TGTGCCAGCAGCCTGCCGGGGACAGGTTACAATGAGCAGTTCTTC; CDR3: CASSLPGTGYNEQFF
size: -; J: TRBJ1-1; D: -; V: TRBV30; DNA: TGTGCCTGGAGTGTAGGAACAGACACTGAAGCTTTCTTT; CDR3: CAWSVGTDTEAFF
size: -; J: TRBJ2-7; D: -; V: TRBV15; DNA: TGTGCCACCAGCAGAGATACAGTGAGCTCCTACGAGCAGTACTTC; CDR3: CATSRDTVSSYEQYF
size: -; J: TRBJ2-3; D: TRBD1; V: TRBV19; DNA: TGTGCCAGTACCCTACAGGGGGCCCCTAGCACAGATACGCAGTATTTT; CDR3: CASTLQGAPSTDTQYF
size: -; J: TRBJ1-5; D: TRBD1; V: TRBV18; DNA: TGTGCCAGCTCACCGTTCGGACAGGACTATCAGCCCCAGCATTTT; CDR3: CASSPFGQDYQPQHF
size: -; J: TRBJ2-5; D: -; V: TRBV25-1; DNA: TGTGCCAGCAGCGGCCCCCGGGTCCAAGAGACCCAGTACTTC; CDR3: CASSGPRVQETQYF
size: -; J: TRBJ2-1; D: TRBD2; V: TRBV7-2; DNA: TGTGCCAGCAGCTTAGCTGCTAGCGGGAGCTCCTACAATGAGCAGTTCTTC; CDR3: CASSLAASGSSYNEQFF
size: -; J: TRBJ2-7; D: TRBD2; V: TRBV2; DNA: TGTGCCAGCAGTGGCCTGCGAGGGACTAGCAGCTCCTACGAGCAGTACTTC; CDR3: CASSGLRGTSSSYEQYF
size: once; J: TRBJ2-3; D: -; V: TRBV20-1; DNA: TGCAGTGCGAAGACAGCAGATACGCAGTATTTT; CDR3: CSAKTADTQYF
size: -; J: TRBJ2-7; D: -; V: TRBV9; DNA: TGTGCCAGCAGCCCCCACGGACAAATGGGGCTCTACGAGCAGTACTTC; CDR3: CASSPHGQMGLYEQYF
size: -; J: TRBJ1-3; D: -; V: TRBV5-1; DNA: TGCGCCAGCAGCGTACACAGTAACTCTGGAAACACCATATATTTT; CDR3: CASSVHSNSGNTIYF
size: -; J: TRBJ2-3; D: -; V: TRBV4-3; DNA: TGCGCCAGCAGCCAAGATTCGGGAGAGCGGTGGGTTAGCACAGATACGCAGTATTTT; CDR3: CASSQDSGERWVSTDTQYF
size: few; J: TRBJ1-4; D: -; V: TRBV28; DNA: TGTGCCAGCAGCCTGCTGGGGACTGCAACTAATGAAAAACTGTTTTTT; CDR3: CASSLLGTATNEKLFF
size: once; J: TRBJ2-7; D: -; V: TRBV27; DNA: TGTGCCAGCAGTTTATCAAGCGGATCCTCCTACGAGCAGTACTTC; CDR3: CASSLSSGSSYEQYF
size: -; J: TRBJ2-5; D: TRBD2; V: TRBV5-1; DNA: TGCGCCAGCAGCTTCAACCGGGCTAGCGGGAGTAGTCCCTTTTTGGAGACCCAGTACTTC; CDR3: CASSFNRASGSSPFLETQYF
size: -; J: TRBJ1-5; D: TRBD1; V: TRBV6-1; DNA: TGTGCCAGCAGTGCCACAGGGGCTGGGAGCAATCAGCCCCAGCATTTT; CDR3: CASSATGAGSNQPQHF
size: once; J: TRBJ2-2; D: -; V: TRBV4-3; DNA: TGCGCCAGCAGTCCCCGGGACACAAACACCGGGGAGCTGTTTTTT; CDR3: CASSPRDTNTGELFF
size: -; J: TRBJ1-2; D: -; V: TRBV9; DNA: TGTGCCAGCAGCCCCGCCCGGGGATCGGATGGCTACACCTTC; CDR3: CASSPARGSDGYTF
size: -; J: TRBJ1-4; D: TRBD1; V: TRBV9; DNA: TGTGCCAGCACCCTTTCCGGGACAGGGAATGAAAAACTGTTTTTT; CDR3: CASTLSGTGNEKLFF
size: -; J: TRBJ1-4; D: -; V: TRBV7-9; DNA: TGTGCCAGCAGCCTAGTCTTGGGGGGGAAACTGTTTTTT; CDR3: CASSLVLGGKLFF
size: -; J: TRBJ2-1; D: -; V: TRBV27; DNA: TGTGCCAGCAGTTTGCAGGGGCTCTACAATGAGCAGTTCTTC; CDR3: CASSLQGLYNEQFF
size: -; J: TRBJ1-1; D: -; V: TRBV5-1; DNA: TGCGCCAGCAGCTTGGCCTTAGGGGGTGAACCTGAAGCTTTCTTT; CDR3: CASSLALGGEPEAFF
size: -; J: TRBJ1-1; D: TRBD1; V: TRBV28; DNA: TGTGCCAGCAGTCTCCGGACAGGGGGCCGTTTGGCTTTCTTT; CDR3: CASSLRTGGRLAFF
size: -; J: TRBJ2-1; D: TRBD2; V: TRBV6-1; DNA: TGTGCCAGCAGCGGACTAGCGGAATACAATGAGCAGTTCTTC; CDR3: CASSGLAEYNEQFF